This TCR beta chain was recovered during a study of control samples from healthy donors and cancer patients. Germline V CDR1 and CDR2: SGHAT, FQDESV (reference sequence). V lost 5 bases to trimming and J lost 5 bases, with 13 bases between them. The CDR3 spans 14 residues. This clone appeared once. Data came from immunoSEQ multiplex PCR; TCRdb stores just in-frame clones and leaves some out. The sample has 150,000 to 200,000 clones, approximately 92% seen once. Sequences were obtained from blood. The V and J genes are TRBV11-1 and TRBJ2-1; TRBD1 might be the D (5 bases). The receptor comes from a man aged 25 to 45 in good health. CDR3 sequence (DNA): TGTGCCAGCAGCCCCCACCGACAGAACAATGAGCAGTTCTTC. Translating it yields CASSPHRQNNEQFF.